Listed here are 27 T cell receptor beta chains from one sample, sequenced in a study of Ad26.COV2.S vaccination and SARS-CoV-2 variants. TCRdb keeps only in-frame clones here, not all; method: immunoSEQ multiplex PCR. The sample carries about 98,000 clones, over 70% recorded once. The specimen comprised peripheral blood, sampled after recovery from COVID-19. The receptor set was obtained from a human donor who had recovered from COVID-19.

V is TRBV16 and J is TRBJ2-3; D possibly corresponds to TRBD2 (6 bases). Trimming pared 0 bases from V and 8 bases from J, leaving 15 bases between. This CDR3 has 15 amino acids. Germline V CDR1 and CDR2: KGHSY, FQNENV. This CDR3 reads CASSQSSERGGTQYF. CDR3 nucleotide sequence: TGTGCCAGCAGCCAATCCAGCGAAAGGGGAGGTACGCAGTATTTT.

This clone is medium-sized within its sample. V usage is TRBV7-9 and J usage is TRBJ1-6; tentative D call: TRBD1 (6 bases). The CDR3 is 15 amino acids. Germline V gene lookup returns CDR1 SEHNR and CDR2 FQNEAQ (reference sequence). V was clipped by 4 bases and J by 3 bases, with 10 bases between them. The CDR3 spells CASSSTGDYNSPLHF. CDR3 coding DNA: TGTGCCAGCAGCTCGACAGGAGACTATAATTCACCCCTCCACTTT.

J is TRBJ2-1 and V is TRBV7-9; D is unresolved. In germline, CDR1 is SEHNR, CDR2 FQNEAQ (reference sequence). This CDR3 is 13 amino acids long. The V end was cut by 7 bases, the J end by 7 bases, with 14 bases between. The CDR3 DNA reads as TGTGCCAGCAACGCCCTACCCGGGAATGAGCAGTTCTTC. Residues: CASNALPGNEQFF.

Written as DNA, the CDR3 is TGCAGTGCCCCGACAGAGACTGAAGCTTTCTTT. This sequence encodes CSAPTETEAFF. This chain connects TRBV20-1 to TRBJ1-1; tentatively, D is TRBD1 (5 bases). Trimming removed 6 bases at V and 5 bases at J, with 10 bases between. The CDR3 spans 11 residues. CDR1 and CDR2 (germline): DFQATT, SNEGSKA (reference sequence).

The chain recombines TRBV3-1 (or the pseudogene TRBV3-2) with TRBJ1-3; weak D call: TRBD1 (5 bases). V lost 7 bases and J lost 2, with 12 bases in between. This CDR3 contains 14 residues. CDR1 is LGHDT, CDR2 YNNKEL, per germline (reference sequence). CDR3 sequence: CASTPPRAGNTIYF. The CDR3 coding sequence is TGTGCCAGCACCCCTCCCAGGGCTGGAAACACCATATATTTT.

The chain uses TRBV28 and TRBJ2-7; 10 nucleotides match TRBD1. Per the germline V gene, CDR1 is MDHEN and CDR2 is SYDVKM. The CDR3 has 15 amino acids. The junction had 9 bases not matched to a gene; V was cut back by 8 bases and J by 2 bases. The CDR3 bases are TGTGCCAGCCCTCCGGGACAGGGGATACCCTACGAGCAGTACTTC. Protein sequence: CASPPGQGIPYEQYF.

This sequence joins TRBV6-5 and TRBJ1-1; D not resolved. Germline V CDR1 and CDR2: MNHEY, SVGAGI. V lost 2 bases to trimming and J lost 6 bases, with 10 bases between them. This CDR3 comprises 13 residues. The CDR3: CASSYLSTAEAFF. The CDR3 DNA is TGTGCCAGCAGTTACCTGTCAACCGCTGAAGCTTTCTTT.

This sequence joins TRBV27 and TRBJ1-6, with TRBD1 identical over 7 bases. V was clipped by 4 bases and J by 9 bases; unmatched bases: 9. CDR1 MNHEY and CDR2 SMNVEV come from the germline V gene (reference sequence). The CDR3 totals 15 residues. Written as DNA, the CDR3 is TGTGCCAGCAGTTCCACAGGGGCCGGGGGTTCACCCCTCCACTTT. It yields the protein CASSSTGAGGSPLHF.

The chain employs TRBV5-6 and TRBJ2-3, with 10 bases lining up with TRBD2. V dropped 6 bases and J dropped 4; count of bases not matched to a gene: 5. Germline values: CDR1 SGHDT, CDR2 YYEEEE. This CDR3 has 14 residues. CDR3 protein: CASKLGTSADTQYF. The CDR3 region has the DNA TGTGCCAGCAAACTCGGGACTAGCGCAGATACGCAGTATTTT. Complete variable domain (other parts from reference TRBV5-6 and TRBJ2-3): DAGVTQSPTHLIKTRGQQVTLRCSPKSGHDTVSWYQQALGQGPQFIFQYYEEEERQRGNFPDRFSGHQFPNYSSELNVNALLLGDSALYLCASKLGTSADTQYFGPGTRLTVL.

The chain has TRBV4-1 and TRBJ2-7; D is possibly TRBD2 (6 bases). Deletions cut 2 bases from V and 5 bases from J, with 13 bases between. This CDR3 is 14 amino acids long. In germline, CDR1 is MGHRA, CDR2 YSYEKL. The CDR3 region is CASSQLGGIDEQYF. The CDR3 DNA follows: TGCGCCAGCAGCCAATTGGGGGGAATTGACGAGCAGTACTTC.

The chain carries TRBV5-4 and TRBJ1-6; the D gene is possibly TRBD1 (6 bases). The CDR3 length is 14 residues. Germline values: CDR1 SGHNT, CDR2 YYREEE (reference sequence). The V end was cut by 3 bases, the J end by 7 bases, with 11 bases between. CDR3 residues: CASSSRDTNSPLHF. CDR3 nucleotide sequence: TGTGCCAGCAGCTCCCGGGACACGAATTCACCCCTCCACTTT.

The chain recombines TRBV11-2 with TRBJ2-3; D gene ambiguous. CDR3 length: 11 amino acids. Germline CDR1 is SGHAT and CDR2 is FQNNGV. V lost 3 bases to trimming and J lost 6 bases, with 4 bases between them. CDR3 nucleotide sequence: TGTGCCAGCAGCTTCGCGGATACGCAGTATTTT. This sequence encodes CASSFADTQYF.

This sequence joins TRBV7-9 and TRBJ1-1; D is ambiguous. CDR1 SEHNR and CDR2 FQNEAQ come from the germline V gene (reference sequence). The CDR3 covers 11 residues. Trimming left V 5 bases short and J 5 bases short, with 6 bases between. The CDR3 protein is CASSLWTEAFF. In DNA form, the CDR3 reads TGTGCCAGCAGCCTCTGGACTGAAGCTTTCTTT.

This chain connects TRBV7-9 to TRBJ1-3; possibly TRBD1 for D (5 bases). Trimming cost V 5 bases and J 0 bases, with 14 bases left between them. Germline CDR1 is SEHNR and CDR2 is FQNEAQ (reference sequence). The CDR3 is made up of 16 amino acids. Here the CDR3 reads CASSVTVKSSGNTIYF. DNA for the CDR3: TGTGCCAGCAGCGTGACAGTTAAGAGCTCTGGAAACACCATATATTTT.

The V gene is TRBV30, the J gene TRBJ1-6, with TRBD1 identical over 7 bases. Germline V gene sequence: CDR1 GTSNPN, CDR2 SVGIG (reference sequence). The trim removed 0 bases at V and 8 bases at J, leaving 7 bases unmatched. The CDR3 sequence is 15 residues long. The CDR3 protein is CAWSVEGGWDSPLHF. The CDR3 DNA reads as TGTGCCTGGAGTGTAGAAGGGGGCTGGGATTCACCCCTCCACTTT.

The V gene is TRBV5-4, the J gene TRBJ1-1; possible D gene TRBD1, 6 bases. Trimming removed 2 bases at V and 5 bases at J, with 22 bases between. The CDR3 has 17 amino acids. Per germline, CDR1 SGHNT and CDR2 YYREEE (reference sequence). The CDR3 loop reads CASSFDLRPTGRTEAFF. The CDR3 DNA follows: TGTGCCAGCAGCTTCGATTTACGACCTACAGGGCGAACTGAAGCTTTCTTT.

The chain uses TRBV6-1 and TRBJ1-3, with D uncertain. The CDR3 has 17 residues. V was shortened by 3 bases and J by 0 bases, with 15 bases between the two germline ends. Germline-derived CDR1 and CDR2 are MNHNS and SASEGT. In DNA form, the CDR3 reads TGTGCCAGCAGTGAGATCGTTGGACGGTTCTCTGGAAACACCATATATTTT. It encodes CASSEIVGRFSGNTIYF.

The chain is built from TRBV18 and TRBJ1-6, with D possibly TRBD1 on 6 matching bases. The CDR3 runs to 15 residues. Germline V gene sequence: CDR1 KGHSH, CDR2 LQKENI. V was clipped by 0 bases and J by 7 bases, with 10 bases between them. The CDR3 sequence: CASSPPSGDNSPLHF. The DNA for the CDR3 is TGTGCCAGCTCACCACCGTCAGGGGACAATTCACCCCTCCACTTT.

The rearrangement joins TRBV19 to TRBJ1-5; D remains unclear. This CDR3 spans 9 amino acids. The V gene lost 9 bases and the J gene lost 7 bases, with 4 bases spanning the gap. Germline CDR1 is LNHDA and CDR2 is SQIVND (reference sequence). CDR3 region: CARRQPQHF. CDR3 sequence (DNA): TGTGCCAGACGACAGCCCCAGCATTTT.

This clone was seen just once. This chain uses TRBV3-1 (or the pseudogene TRBV3-2) with TRBJ1-2, with D perhaps matching TRBD1 (5 bases). The CDR3 is 16 amino acids. V was cut by 0 bases and J by 6 bases, with 17 bases left in between. CDR1 LGHDT and CDR2 YNNKEL come from the germline V gene (reference sequence). In DNA form, the CDR3 reads TGTGCCAGCAGCCAAGAGGCCCAGGGTGAAGTGAATGGCTACACCTTC. Amino acid sequence: CASSQEAQGEVNGYTF.

The rearrangement links TRBV7-2 to TRBJ2-1; D is perhaps TRBD1 (6 bases). Trimming took 1 base from V and 4 from J, leaving 14 bases between them. The CDR3 totals 16 residues. Germline CDR1 SGHTA, CDR2 FQGNSA. CDR3 sequence (DNA): TGTGCCAGCAGCTTAGACGCAACAGGGCCTTACAATGAGCAGTTCTTC. Translated, it gives CASSLDATGPYNEQFF.

This rearrangement joins TRBV19 to TRBJ1-4; no firm D call. The germline V gene has CDR1 LNHDA and CDR2 SQIVND (reference sequence). The CDR3 has 16 amino acids. The ends were cut back, 7 bases at V and 8 bases at J, with 23 bases in the middle. The CDR3: CASMSVVAGYDEKLFF. CDR3 nucleotides: TGTGCCAGTATGTCCGTCGTTGCGGGGTATGACGAAAAACTGTTTTTT.

This chain connects TRBV2 to TRBJ2-1; TRBD1 is a possible D gene (6 bases). The germline V gene has CDR1 SNHLY and CDR2 FYNNEI. The CDR3 consists of 14 residues. V dropped 6 bases and J dropped 1 base, with 10 bases sitting between them. The chain's CDR3 is CASSRQVSYNEQFF. The CDR3 nucleotides are TGTGCCAGCAGCAGACAGGTTTCCTACAATGAGCAGTTCTTC.

This clone was found once. V usage is TRBV5-1 and J usage is TRBJ1-2, with TRBD1 matching 7 bases. V gave up 4 bases and J gave up 5 bases; unmatched junction bases: 5. Germline assignment: CDR1 SGHRS and CDR2 YFSETQ. The CDR3 spans 13 residues. CDR3 protein: CASSPGQVYGYTF. The CDR3 DNA follows: TGCGCCAGCAGCCCCGGACAGGTATATGGCTACACCTTC.

In the case of this clone: The same CDR3 can be traced to other DNA sequences in this sample. The DNA for the CDR3 is TGCGCCAGCAGCTCGGGGAGCGGGGAGCTGTTTTTT. This codes for CASSSGSGELFF. This chain uses TRBV5-1 with TRBJ2-2; TRBD2 might be the D (5 bases). The germline V and J ends were trimmed by 3 bases and 7 bases, with 7 bases remaining between them. CDR1 is SGHRS and CDR2 is YFSETQ in the germline V gene. The CDR3 is 12 amino acids.

J is TRBJ2-5 and V is TRBV6-6, with D maybe TRBD2 (6 bases). This CDR3 is built from 14 residues. V was shortened by 0 bases and J by 2 bases, with 7 bases between the two germline ends. The germline CDR1 and CDR2 sequences are MNHNY and SVGAGI (reference sequence). CDR3 coding DNA: TGTGCCAGCAGTTACTCAGCGGGTCAAGAGACCCAGTACTTC. It is translated as CASSYSAGQETQYF.

The chain uses TRBV19 and TRBJ2-7, with D unclear. This CDR3 spans 12 amino acids. Germline CDR1 and CDR2: LNHDA and SQIVND (reference sequence). V was clipped by 3 bases and J by 5 bases, with 8 bases between them. The CDR3 loop reads CASSISTNEQYF. DNA of the CDR3: TGTGCCAGTAGTATCTCGACAAACGAGCAGTACTTC.